This T cell receptor (beta chain) was observed in a study of a mutant IDH1 vaccine in newly diagnosed glioma. Study-wide context: Earlier care involved radiotherapy, temozolomide, or both, and the majority received both.

Regarding this clone: Its antigen is not known.

The germline V and J ends were trimmed by 7 bases and 4 bases, with 7 bases remaining between them. This CDR3 has 11 residues. Germline values: CDR1 MNHNY, CDR2 SVGAGI (reference sequence). Time point meaning: week 35, safety follow-up. All doses held 300 ug of mutant IDH1 20-mer peptide, with topical imiquimod. Study findings and constraints: Pseudoprogression seemingly bore no relation to changes in top peripheral T cell clonotypes.

TCRdb's copy holds only in-frame clones and misses some; the assay was immunoSEQ multiplex PCR. The sample shows 35,000 to 55,000 clones, 81% of them seen only once. The receptor comes from a woman aged 40 to 55 with glioma. Some clones in this sample may be carry-over from other donors' samples. The genes are TRBV6-6 and TRBJ2-5; D not resolved. The specimen comprised PBMCs, sampled from a glioma patient whose treatment included an IDH1 peptide vaccine. The CDR3 here is CASTYLETQYF. The CDR3 DNA reads TGTGCCAGCACCTACTTAGAGACCCAGTACTTC.